This T cell receptor beta chain was captured by sequencing in a study of cytomegalovirus exposure and HLA in healthy donors. Sequenced by immunoSEQ multiplex PCR; TCRdb stores in-frame clones only, minus some. The sample holds roughly 120,000 clones, around 94% seen once. The TCR was taken from a woman aged 18-29 years in good health and CMV-seronegative. The sequencing sample was made of PBMCs.

CDR3 in amino acids: CASSVDFRGIYNEQFF. CDR3 nucleotide sequence: TGTGCCAGCAGCGTAGATTTTAGGGGGATTTACAATGAGCAGTTCTTC. The chain is built from TRBV9 and TRBJ2-1; tentatively, D is TRBD1 (6 bases). The CDR3 totals 16 residues. V lost 0 bases, J lost 4 bases, and 14 bases lay in between. Per germline, CDR1 SGDLS and CDR2 YYNGEE.